The 6 T cell receptor beta chains listed next were all sequenced from one sample in a study of Ad26.COV2.S vaccination and SARS-CoV-2 variants. Libraries were prepared by immunoSEQ multiplex PCR; TCRdb keeps only in-frame clonotypes and omits some of them. Among 300,000 to 500,000 clones listed, 75% to 90% were seen once. This sample's treatment: around 19 received Ad26.COV2.S at low or high dose, single or two shots; about 5 received placebo; per-sample allocation not given. Specimens were obtained on day 63 following the first vaccine or placebo injection. This specimen consisted of peripheral blood, obtained in a trial of Ad26.COV2.S vaccine versus placebo. The origin of the receptors is a person between 18 and 60 years old who received the Ad26.COV2.S COVID-19 vaccine or a placebo.

As concerns this clone: This sample also contains other DNA sequences that code for the same CDR3. The rearrangement joins TRBV5-1 to TRBJ2-3, with no clear D. The V and J ends lost 1 base and 6 bases respectively, with 12 bases between them. CDR1 SGHRS and CDR2 YFSETQ come from the germline V gene. The CDR3 contains 14 residues. The CDR3 region is CASSLSGGTDTQYF. DNA of the CDR3: TGCGCCAGCAGCTTGTCTGGTGGAACGGATACGCAGTATTTT.

The rearrangement joins TRBV11-2 to TRBJ2-3; 9 positions match TRBD1. The trim removed 8 bases at V and 2 bases at J, leaving 5 bases unmatched. Germline assignment: CDR1 SGHAT and CDR2 FQNNGV. CDR3 length: 14 amino acids. The CDR3 reads CASLWDRDTDTQYF. For the CDR3, the DNA is TGTGCCAGCTTATGGGACAGGGACACAGATACGCAGTATTTT.

The rearrangement uses TRBV9 and TRBJ1-1; D is unresolved. The germline V gene has CDR1 SGDLS and CDR2 YYNGEE. V shed 0 bases and J shed 1 base, with 10 bases lying between them. The length of the CDR3 is 15 residues. The CDR3 coding sequence is TGTGCCAGCAGCGTAGGCCCAGGCGAGAACACTGAAGCTTTCTTT. Its protein product is CASSVGPGENTEAFF.

This clone was seen only once. The chain recombines TRBV6-6 with TRBJ1-6; D is possibly TRBD1 (6 bases). CDR3 length: 15 residues. In germline, CDR1 is MNHNY, CDR2 SVGAGI (reference sequence). The V end lost 0 bases, the J end lost 7 bases, and 10 bases lay between the germline ends. The CDR3 spells CASSYSLGQNSPLHF. DNA for the CDR3: TGTGCCAGCAGTTACTCGCTAGGACAGAATTCACCCCTCCACTTT.

The chain joins TRBV13 to TRBJ1-6; D gene uncertain. Trimming removed 0 bases at V and 2 bases at J, with 5 bases between. The CDR3 consists of 15 residues. Germline V gene data show CDR1 as PRHDT and CDR2 as FYEKMQ (reference sequence). The DNA of the CDR3 is TGTGCCAGCAGCTTAGGGCCCACCTATAATTCACCCCTCCACTTT. It codes for CASSLGPTYNSPLHF.

The chain is built from TRBV10-1 and TRBJ1-1, with a weak D call TRBD1 (6 bases). This CDR3 has 14 residues. The V and J ends lost 4 bases and 4 bases respectively, with 13 bases between them. Germline loops: CDR1 WNHNN, CDR2 SYGVQD (reference sequence). This CDR3 is CASSVYREGTEAFF. In DNA form, the CDR3 reads TGCGCCAGCAGTGTCTACAGGGAGGGCACTGAAGCTTTCTTT.